These 25 T cell receptor beta chains originate from one sample sequenced in a study of shared clonotypes between healthy human individuals. Produced via immunoSEQ multiplex PCR; TCRdb's table is partial and in-frame only. The sample carries about 1.1 million clones, around 78% recorded once. Sequenced: memory CD4+ T cells from PBMCs. Subset noted: CD45RA-negative fraction. The origin of the receptors is a man between 18 and 35 years old in good health. Some clones in this sample may be carry-over from other donors' samples.

This chain's CDR3 is CASERAGTEAFF. Here the CDR3 DNA reads TGTGCCAGCGAGAGGGCGGGCACTGAAGCTTTCTTT. The chain links TRBV2 to TRBJ1-1, with D unclear. Trimming took off 8 bases at V and 4 bases at J, with 11 bases between the two ends. The CDR3 consists of 12 residues. From germline, CDR1 is SNHLY and CDR2 FYNNEI.

V is TRBV28 and J is TRBJ1-1; 7 bases align to TRBD1. CDR3 length: 15 residues. The ends lost 4 bases at V and 4 bases at J; junction bases unmatched: 9. From germline, CDR1 is MDHEN and CDR2 SYDVKM. The CDR3 DNA sequence: TGTGCCAGCAGTTCCGGACAGGTCAGGATCACTGAAGCTTTCTTT. Its protein product is CASSSGQVRITEAFF.

The chain carries TRBV7-9 and TRBJ2-7; unclear D gene. Trimming took off 1 base at V and 0 bases at J, with 10 bases between the two ends. The CDR3 extends over 15 amino acids. Germline V gene lookup returns CDR1 SEHNR and CDR2 FQNEAQ (reference sequence). CDR3 region: CASSLVGLYSYEQYF. DNA of the CDR3: TGTGCCAGCAGCTTAGTCGGCCTGTACTCCTACGAGCAGTACTTC.

This sequence joins TRBV5-4 and TRBJ2-7, with TRBD1 identical over 10 bases. The CDR3 has 16 amino acids. V lost 3 bases and J lost 7; bases outside the gene matches: 13. CDR1 and CDR2 (germline): SGHNT, YYREEE (reference sequence). The CDR3 region is CASSSNLRDRGGEQYF. In DNA, the CDR3 is TGTGCCAGCAGCTCAAACCTCCGGGACAGGGGAGGGGAGCAGTACTTC.

This clone was counted between two and nine times. At one of its ends the junction is not consistent with the germline gene, which may arise from a read error. This rearrangement joins TRBV2 to TRBJ1-1; D ambiguous. The CDR3 runs to 12 residues. Germline assignment: CDR1 SNHLY and CDR2 FYNNEI. This CDR3 reads CASSEAHTEAFF. The CDR3 region has the DNA TGTGCCAGCAGTGAAGCCCACACAGAAGCTTTCTTT.

The genes are TRBV7-2 and TRBJ2-3; no firm D call. Germline loops: CDR1 SGHTA, CDR2 FQGNSA. V dropped 0 bases and J dropped 6 bases, with 7 bases sitting between them. The length of the CDR3 is 13 residues. The CDR3 DNA sequence: TGTGCCAGCAGCTTAGCGCTGCGGGATACGCAGTATTTT. Translation gives CASSLALRDTQYF.

This clone was observed a few times. The V and J genes are TRBV4-1 and TRBJ1-1; a possible D gene is TRBD1 (5 bases). There are 18 residues in the CDR3. Germline lookup yields CDR1 MGHRA and CDR2 YSYEKL. Trimming removed 6 bases at V and 4 bases at J, with 27 bases between. This chain's CDR3 is CASSLTLVRGSRATEAFF. The DNA of the CDR3 is TGCGCCAGCAGTCTCACCCTCGTACGGGGCTCTCGGGCCACTGAAGCTTTCTTT.

This clone has at least ten counts. The chain uses TRBV27 and TRBJ1-3, with TRBD1 identical over 10 bases. The CDR3 has 17 residues. The trim removed 5 bases at V and 4 bases at J, leaving 11 bases unmatched. Germline V gene lookup returns CDR1 MNHEY and CDR2 SMNVEV (reference sequence). The CDR3 DNA is TGTGCCAGCAGTCCTTACAGACAGGGGGCGGCCGGAAACACCATATATTTT. Its translation is CASSPYRQGAAGNTIYF.

The V call is TRBV7-2, the J call TRBJ2-6; D is unresolved. Germline CDR1 and CDR2: SGHTA and FQGNSA. V was shortened by 5 bases and J by 4 bases, with 18 bases between the two germline ends. CDR3 size: 17 residues. CDR3 sequence: CASSPRQGLGGANVLTF. The DNA for the CDR3 is TGTGCCAGCAGCCCCCGACAAGGATTGGGAGGGGCCAACGTCCTGACTTTC.

The rearrangement links TRBV7-9 to TRBJ2-7; maybe TRBD2 (6 bases). The CDR3 is 13 amino acids. Trimming cost V 5 bases and J 3 bases, with 11 bases left between them. CDR1 is SEHNR and CDR2 is FQNEAQ in the germline V gene (reference sequence). Here the CDR3 reads CASSPGRGYEQYF. The CDR3 nucleotides read TGTGCCAGCAGCCCCGGGCGGGGCTACGAGCAGTACTTC.

This clone has only a few counts. The chain couples TRBV7-8 to TRBJ2-7; D tentatively reads TRBD1 or TRBD2 (5 bases each). Deletions cut 6 bases from V and 7 bases from J, with 22 bases between. Germline CDR1 and CDR2: SGHVS and FQNEAQ. This CDR3 comprises 15 residues. The CDR3 region is CASSSTGTAVGEQYF. The CDR3 nucleotides read TGTGCCAGCAGTTCGACCGGGACCGCGGTCGGGGAGCAGTACTTC.

This clone was observed once. The J gene is TRBJ2-7, the V gene TRBV11-1; tentative D call: TRBD2 (7 bases). Trimming stripped 6 bases from V and 4 bases from J, with 16 bases between. Looked up from germline, CDR1 is SGHAT and CDR2 is FQDESV (reference sequence). The CDR3 covers 14 residues. This CDR3 reads CASSRRGGAYEQYF. CDR3 bases: TGTGCCAGCAGTCGACGAGGGGGGGCTTACGAGCAGTACTTC.

J is TRBJ1-2 and V is TRBV7-9, with 7 bases that match TRBD1. J was trimmed by 6 bases and V by 5 bases; bases with no gene match: 6. CDR3 length equals 13 residues. CDR1 and CDR2 (germline): SEHNR, FQNEAQ (reference sequence). The CDR3 spells CASSGGTAHGYTF. The CDR3, as DNA: TGTGCCAGCAGCGGCGGGACAGCACATGGCTACACCTTC.

The chain employs TRBV13 and TRBJ1-3, with a tentative D call TRBD1 (6 bases). This CDR3 spans 15 amino acids. Trimming took 5 bases from V and 0 from J, leaving 11 bases between them. Looked up from germline, CDR1 is PRHDT and CDR2 is FYEKMQ (reference sequence). The CDR3 DNA reads as TGTGCCAGCAGCCTCCCCAGGGGCTCTGGAAACACCATATATTTT. The encoded protein is CASSLPRGSGNTIYF. Full variable domain (missing parts from reference TRBV13 and TRBJ1-3): AAGVIQSPRHLIKEKRETATLKCYPIPRHDTVYWYQQGPGQDPQFLISFYEKMQSDKGSIPDRFSAQQFSDYHSELNMSSLELGDSALYFCASSLPRGSGNTIYFGEGSWLTVV.

This clone has ten or more counts. The chain couples TRBV9 to TRBJ2-3, with a weak D call TRBD2 (5 bases). CDR1 and CDR2 from the germline V gene are SGDLS and YYNGEE. The CDR3 consists of 15 residues. V lost 3 bases, J lost 3 bases, and 14 bases lay in between. CDR3 sequence (DNA): TGTGCCAGCAGCGAGGACTTGCGAGGAACAGATACGCAGTATTTT. Its translation: CASSEDLRGTDTQYF.

The chain uses TRBV28 and TRBJ1-2, with D uncertain. Germline V gene lookup returns CDR1 MDHEN and CDR2 SYDVKM. This CDR3 is built from 12 residues. V lost 5 bases to trimming and J lost 7 bases, with 11 bases between them. In DNA form, the CDR3 reads TGTGCCAGCAGTGGTACGTCGGGTGGCTACACCTTC. This encodes CASSGTSGGYTF.

The rearrangement joins TRBV20-1 to TRBJ2-1; D unresolved. The germline V and J ends were trimmed by 6 bases and 15 bases, with 15 bases remaining between them. There are 10 residues in the CDR3. The germline gives CDR1 DFQATT, CDR2 SNEGSKA (reference sequence). The CDR3 DNA reads TGCAGTGCCGCACCAAATCGGATGTTCTTC. This encodes CSAAPNRMFF.

The chain carries TRBV5-1 and TRBJ2-3; 7 bases fit TRBD1. CDR3 size: 14 residues. Germline CDR1 reads SGHRS; CDR2 reads YFSETQ. Trimming cost V 4 bases and J 5 bases; bases outside gene matches: 7. The CDR3 DNA reads TGCGCCAGCAGCAAGGACAGGAAAGGAGATACGCAGTATTTT. Residues: CASSKDRKGDTQYF.

The chain combines TRBV6-6 with TRBJ2-7; D is perhaps TRBD1 (5 bases). The CDR3 has 14 residues. The V end lost 6 bases, the J end lost 0 bases, and 12 bases lay between the germline ends. In germline, CDR1 is MNHNY, CDR2 SVGAGI (reference sequence). The CDR3 is CASSPRQNSYEQYF. DNA for the CDR3: TGTGCCAGCAGCCCTAGACAGAACTCCTACGAGCAGTACTTC.

The chain carries TRBV28 and TRBJ2-5; 12 nucleotides align to TRBD2. The V segment lost 11 bases and the J segment 6 bases; nucleotides outside the gene matches: 16. CDR1 is MDHEN, CDR2 SYDVKM, per germline. This CDR3 has 16 residues. CDR3 loop: CAPTGLAGPPSKTQYF. CDR3 sequence (DNA): TGTGCCCCTACTGGACTAGCGGGACCGCCTTCCAAGACCCAGTACTTC. Filled out from reference TRBV28 and TRBJ2-5, the complete variable domain reads DVKVTQSSRYLVKRTGEKVFLECVQDMDHENMFWYRQDPGLGLRLIYFSYDVKMKEKGDIPEGYSVSREKKERFSLILESASTNQTSMYLCAPTGLAGPPSKTQYFGPGTRLLVL.

V is TRBV7-8 and J is TRBJ2-1; D is possibly TRBD2 (5 bases). V dropped 5 bases and J dropped 5 bases, with 10 bases sitting between them. This CDR3 has 13 residues. Germline loops: CDR1 SGHVS, CDR2 FQNEAQ. CDR3 DNA: TGTGCCAGCAGCCCCACGGGGAACAATGAGCAGTTCTTC. Translation gives CASSPTGNNEQFF.

This clone was seen more than once but under ten times. The chain recombines TRBV11-2 with TRBJ2-1, with 11 bases lining up with TRBD2. The ends lost 4 bases at V and 4 bases at J; junction bases unmatched: 3. Germline values: CDR1 SGHAT, CDR2 FQNNGV. This CDR3 region has 15 residues. The CDR3 DNA reads as TGTGCCAGCAGCTCGGGACTAGCGGATTACAATGAGCAGTTCTTC. This translates into CASSSGLADYNEQFF.

About this clone: In the same sample, other DNA sequences code for this CDR3. The J gene is TRBJ1-4, the V gene TRBV5-1; the match to TRBD1 covers 8 bases. Trimming took 3 bases from V and 7 from J; bases not matched to a gene: 5. This CDR3 comprises 14 residues. Germline values: CDR1 SGHRS, CDR2 YFSETQ. The CDR3 sequence is CASSSGTGSEKLFF. The CDR3 DNA reads TGCGCCAGCAGCTCTGGGACAGGTAGTGAAAAACTGTTTTTT. The variable domain in full, completed from reference TRBV5-1 and TRBJ1-4, reads KAGVTQTPRYLIKTRGQQVTLSCSPISGHRSVSWYQQTPGQGLQFLFEYFSETQRNKGNFPGRFSGRQFSNSRSEMNVSTLELGDSALYLCASSSGTGSEKLFFGSGTQLSVL.

The rearrangement links TRBV5-1 to TRBJ2-1, with TRBD1 matching 7 bases. The V gene end was trimmed by 0 bases and the J gene end by 5 bases; junction bases not matched to a gene: 5. The CDR3 spans 15 residues. Germline V gene data show CDR1 as SGHRS and CDR2 as YFSETQ. Here the CDR3 reads CASSLGGQTNNEQFF. CDR3 DNA: TGCGCCAGCAGCTTGGGGGGACAGACCAACAATGAGCAGTTCTTC.

V usage is TRBV5-1 and J usage is TRBJ2-3; TRBD1 matches at 8 bases. This CDR3 contains 14 residues. The V gene end was trimmed by 0 bases and the J gene end by 4 bases; junction bases not matched to a gene: 1. Germline V gene data show CDR1 as SGHRS and CDR2 as YFSETQ. The CDR3 DNA reads as TGCGCCAGCAGCTTGGGGACAGGGTCAGATACGCAGTATTTT. Encoded protein: CASSLGTGSDTQYF.